Each of the 12 T cell receptor beta chains below was sequenced from the same sample in a study of T cell changes during pregnancy in multiple sclerosis. Repertoires were generated with immunoSEQ multiplex PCR, while TCRdb's copy carries only in-frame clones and drops some. The sample lists around 80,000 clones; under 95% were seen once. The starting material was peripheral blood, obtained before pregnancy. Every receptor here comes from a female donor with multiple sclerosis, enrolled in a pregnancy study.

The V and J genes are TRBV6-5 and TRBJ2-1; TRBD2 aligns across 9 bases. J lost 2 bases, V lost 2 bases, and 4 bases had no gene match. Germline-derived CDR1 and CDR2 are MNHEY and SVGAGI. CDR3 length equals 16 residues. CDR3 protein: CASSYSSGSPYNEQFF. CDR3 in DNA: TGTGCCAGCAGTTACAGTAGCGGGAGTCCCTACAATGAGCAGTTCTTC.

The chain couples TRBV28 to TRBJ1-1; D is ambiguous. The V gene lost 6 bases and the J gene lost 1 base, with 9 bases spanning the gap. The CDR3 has 13 amino acids. Germline CDR1 and CDR2: MDHEN and SYDVKM. The CDR3 spells CASRDTENTEAFF. The CDR3 DNA reads as TGTGCCAGCAGGGATACAGAGAACACTGAAGCTTTCTTT. Using reference TRBV28 and TRBJ1-1 for the parts outside the CDR3, the full variable domain is DVKVTQSSRYLVKRTGEKVFLECVQDMDHENMFWYRQDPGLGLRLIYFSYDVKMKEKGDIPEGYSVSREKKERFSLILESASTNQTSMYLCASRDTENTEAFFGQGTRLTVV.

The table lists this clone with a count of one. The J gene is TRBJ1-3, the V gene TRBV7-9; D gene uncertain. Trimming took 3 bases from V and 0 from J, leaving 9 bases between them. This CDR3 is 15 amino acids long. Per germline, CDR1 SEHNR and CDR2 FQNEAQ (reference sequence). The chain's CDR3 is CASSFQVDSGNTIYF. The CDR3 DNA sequence: TGTGCCAGCAGCTTTCAGGTTGACTCTGGAAACACCATATATTTT.

The gene calls are TRBV18 and TRBJ2-7; 9 bases line up with TRBD1. This CDR3 comprises 15 residues. Trimming took 1 base from V and 3 from J; bases not matched to a gene: 4. The germline V gene encodes CDR1 KGHSH and CDR2 LQKENI. For the CDR3, the DNA is TGTGCCAGCTCACCACTGGGGACAGGGATCTACGAGCAGTACTTC. Residues: CASSPLGTGIYEQYF.

V gene TRBV2 combines with J gene TRBJ1-3, with unresolved D. Trimming removed 3 bases at V and 9 bases at J, with 18 bases between. Germline assignment: CDR1 SNHLY and CDR2 FYNNEI. This CDR3 is 15 amino acids long. CDR3 in DNA: TGTGCCAGCAGTGAGGGAGCCCCCGGGTACGGCACCATATATTTT. It specifies CASSEGAPGYGTIYF.

The chain employs TRBV19 and TRBJ1-4; no definite D call. The ends were cut back, 7 bases at V and 5 bases at J, with 14 bases in the middle. There are 14 residues in the CDR3. Germline CDR1 LNHDA, CDR2 SQIVND (reference sequence). The CDR3 loop reads CASTFAGRNEKLFF. The CDR3, as DNA: TGTGCCAGTACCTTCGCAGGAAGGAATGAAAAACTGTTTTTT.

This chain joins TRBV29-1 and TRBJ2-3; D is possibly TRBD1 (5 bases). Trimming stripped 7 bases from V and 0 bases from J, with 14 bases between. Germline V gives CDR1 SQVTM, CDR2 ANQGSEA. There are 14 residues in the CDR3. The CDR3: CSGSRATSTDTQYF. For the CDR3, the DNA is TGCAGCGGGTCCAGGGCCACTAGCACAGATACGCAGTATTTT.

This sequence joins TRBV9 and TRBJ2-1; TRBD1 matches 8 bases. V lost 0 bases and J lost 7; bases outside the gene matches: 6. The CDR3 consists of 15 residues. The V gene's germline CDR1 is SGDLS and CDR2 YYNGEE. As DNA, the CDR3 is TGTGCCAGCAGCGTAGCAGGACAGGGTTCGAATGAGCAGTTCTTC. Amino acids: CASSVAGQGSNEQFF. Drawing the rest from reference TRBV9 and TRBJ2-1, the complete variable domain is DSGVTQTPKHLITATGQRVTLRCSPRSGDLSVYWYQQSLDQGLQFLIQYYNGEERAKGNILERFSAQQFPDLHSELNLSSLELGDSALYFCASSVAGQGSNEQFFGPGTRLTVL.

Here the CDR3 reads CASSLTGGPYEQYF. The CDR3 nucleotides read TGTGCCAGCAGCCTTACAGGGGGCCCATACGAGCAGTACTTC. The chain couples TRBV6-5 to TRBJ2-7; 9 bases are a match to TRBD1. V lost 6 bases and J lost 4; bases outside the gene matches: 7. CDR1 is MNHEY and CDR2 is SVGAGI in the germline V gene. The CDR3 covers 14 residues.

V is TRBV21-1 and J is TRBJ2-7; TRBD1, the table's D call, was not compared with the DNA. TRBV21-1 constitutes a pseudogene. The CDR3 runs to 17 residues. In DNA form, the CDR3 reads TGTGCCAGCAGCCCAAGGAGCGGGGACAGGGCCTCCTACGAGCAGTACTTC. Its protein is CASSPRSGDRASYEQYF.

The CDR3 reads CASSLDSGSTDTQYF. The CDR3 DNA sequence: TGTGCCAGCAGCTTGGATAGCGGGAGCACAGATACGCAGTATTTT. The V call is TRBV5-4, the J call TRBJ2-3, with 7 positions matching TRBD2. Losses at the gene ends were 0 bases for V and 0 bases for J; bases not matched to a gene: 1. The CDR3 totals 15 residues. CDR1 is SGHNT, CDR2 YYREEE, per germline (reference sequence). Supplemented by reference TRBV5-4 and TRBJ2-3, the full variable domain reads ETGVTQSPTHLIKTRGQQVTLRCSSQSGHNTVSWYQQALGQGPQFIFQYYREEENGRGNFPPRFSGLQFPNYSSELNVNALELDDSALYLCASSLDSGSTDTQYFGPGTRLTVL.

V gene TRBV27 combines with J gene TRBJ1-5; D unclear. Germline V gives CDR1 MNHEY, CDR2 SMNVEV (reference sequence). Between the trimmed V and J ends, which lost 8 bases and 2 bases, there was a span of 13 bases. This CDR3 region has 14 residues. Here the CDR3 DNA reads TGTGCCAGCTCCCGGGGTAGGGGCAATCAGCCCCAGCATTTT. Translating it yields CASSRGRGNQPQHF.